This T cell receptor beta chain was sequenced during a study of blood T cell repertoires in COVID-19. Data came from immunoSEQ multiplex PCR; TCRdb stores just in-frame clones and leaves some out. The data contain about 430,000 clones, 85% to 90% of them singletons. Participant-given clinical history determined each cohort assignment. The CDR3 sequence is 15 residues long. Germline CDR1 SGHVS, CDR2 FQNEAQ. V dropped 1 base and J dropped 4 bases, with 13 bases sitting between them. This TCR came from a man aged 30-40 years who had recovered from COVID-19. V gene TRBV7-8 combines with J gene TRBJ1-1, with D maybe TRBD1 (5 bases). Sequenced input: PBMCs or T cells enriched from blood (not recorded which). CDR3 loop: CASSLDRTVVTEAFF. CDR3 DNA: TGTGCCAGCAGCTTAGACAGGACGGTTGTCACTGAAGCTTTCTTT.